A single sample gave rise to the 24 T cell receptor beta chains below, sequenced in a study of T-cell memory formation after mild COVID-19. TCRdb redid the calling of the 5' RACE reads with MiXCR, one entry per CDR3 protein. Found here are about 290,000 distinct CDR3 sequences, around 15% of them singletons; the top ten hold about a fifth. Sequencing used PBMCs or a T cell subset sorted from them (not recorded which). The receptor source for this set is a man between 18 and 35 years old who had mild COVID-19 (a few samples of this study predate the infection). Cell type and time point are not known.

This clonotype has only a few counts. The rearrangement uses TRBV30 and TRBJ1-1, with no clear D. V was trimmed by 4 bases and J by 5 bases, leaving 17 bases between them. This CDR3 region has 14 residues. Germline CDR1 and CDR2: GTSNPN and SVGIG (reference sequence). The CDR3 is CAWTWSAGETEAFF. In DNA form, the CDR3 reads TGTGCCTGGACCTGGTCGGCGGGAGAGACTGAAGCTTTCTTT. Supplemented by reference TRBV30 and TRBJ1-1, the full variable domain reads SQTIHQWPATLVQPVGSPLSLECTVEGTSNPNLYWYRQAAGRGLQLLFYSVGIGQISSEVPQNLSASRPQDRQFILSSKKLLLSDSGFYLCAWTWSAGETEAFFGQGTRLTVV.

The table lists this clonotype with a few counts. V is TRBV12-3 or TRBV12-4 and J is TRBJ2-7, with D unclear. The length of the CDR3 is 14 residues. The ends were cut back, 3 bases at V and 1 base at J, with 10 bases in the middle. CDR3 DNA sequence: TGTGCCAGCAGTTTGGTTGGTAGGTCCTACGAGCAGTACGTC. Amino acid sequence: CASSLVGRSYEQYV.

This clonotype has just a few counts. The chain combines TRBV5-1 with TRBJ2-1; D is uncertain. CDR1 is SGHRS, CDR2 YFSETQ, per germline. Trimming removed 7 bases at V and 2 bases at J, with 10 bases between. The CDR3 consists of 13 residues. The CDR3 coding sequence is TGCGCCAGCGGGGTCGGAACCTACAATGAGCAGTTCTTC. Translation: CASGVGTYNEQFF.

The V call is TRBV4-2, the J call TRBJ2-2; D call uncertain. The ends were cut back, 1 base at V and 0 bases at J, with 12 bases in the middle. This CDR3 has 17 amino acids. Germline CDR1 is LGHNA and CDR2 is YNFKEQ. This chain's CDR3 is CASSQVTEITNTGELFF. CDR3 in DNA: TGTGCCAGCAGCCAAGTCACTGAGATTACGAACACCGGGGAGCTGTTTTTT.

The V gene is TRBV14, the J gene TRBJ1-1; 7 bases are a match to TRBD1. The trim removed 4 bases at V and 6 bases at J, leaving 14 bases unmatched. CDR1 SGHDN and CDR2 FVKESK come from the germline V gene. The CDR3 spans 16 residues. CDR3: CASSLGRTGFFAEAFF. CDR3 in DNA: TGTGCCAGCAGCCTTGGGAGGACAGGCTTCTTTGCTGAAGCTTTCTTT.

The chain combines TRBV5-1 with TRBJ2-7, with 9 nucleotides matching TRBD1. Looked up from germline, CDR1 is SGHRS and CDR2 is YFSETQ. Trimming cost V 5 bases and J 2 bases; bases outside gene matches: 8. This CDR3 comprises 15 residues. The CDR3 DNA reads as TGCGCCAGCAGATTCGACAGGGGGGAACCCTACGAGCAGTACTTC. Translated: CASRFDRGEPYEQYF.

This clonotype was detected a few times. V usage is TRBV5-5 and J usage is TRBJ1-2, with 8 bases matching TRBD1. This CDR3 has 14 amino acids. Trimming at V came to 0 bases and at J to 7 bases, leaving 5 bases not matched to a gene. Germline CDR1 SGHKS, CDR2 YYEKEE (reference sequence). CDR3 sequence (DNA): TGTGCCAGCAGCTTGGGGACAGGGTGGGCTGGCTACACCTTC. It codes for CASSLGTGWAGYTF.

The chain carries TRBV27 and TRBJ2-1; D remains ambiguous. Germline V CDR1 and CDR2: MNHEY, SMNVEV (reference sequence). CDR3 length equals 16 residues. The V and J ends lost 0 bases and 1 base respectively, with 10 bases between them. The CDR3 reads CASSLSPGSSYNEQFF. As DNA, the CDR3 is TGTGCCAGCAGTTTATCGCCAGGATCTTCCTACAATGAGCAGTTCTTC.

The chain has TRBV12-3 or TRBV12-4 and TRBJ1-1; weak D call: TRBD1 (5 bases). Trimming stripped 5 bases from V and 4 bases from J, with 17 bases between. The CDR3 covers 15 residues. As DNA, the CDR3 is TGTGCCAGCAGTCCGGCCCTGGGGCGTAGCACTGAAGCTTTCTTT. Translating it yields CASSPALGRSTEAFF.

This sequence joins TRBV24-1 and TRBJ2-1; 9 bases align to TRBD1. After removal of 4 bases from V and 8 bases from J, the junction contained 5 bases not matched to a gene. Germline CDR1 is KGHDR and CDR2 is SFDVKD. The length of the CDR3 is 14 residues. The CDR3 sequence: CATSELDRGDEQFF. The DNA for the CDR3 is TGTGCCACCAGTGAACTCGACAGGGGGGATGAGCAGTTCTTC.

This clonotype was picked up a small number of times. V and J are TRBV7-9 and TRBJ1-2; D is undetermined. The CDR3 length is 13 residues. V gave up 6 bases and J gave up 4 bases, with 12 bases separating them. Germline loops: CDR1 SEHNR, CDR2 FQNEAQ (reference sequence). The CDR3 region is CASRRTGPYGYTF. CDR3 DNA sequence: TGTGCCAGCAGAAGGACGGGCCCCTATGGCTACACCTTC.

This sequence joins TRBV2 and TRBJ1-5; perhaps TRBD1 as D (6 bases). V was trimmed by 7 bases and J by 1 base, leaving 17 bases between them. CDR3 length equals 16 residues. The germline V gene has CDR1 SNHLY and CDR2 FYNNEI. CDR3: CASTVGGLGSNQPQHF. The CDR3 coding sequence is TGTGCCAGCACCGTAGGGGGGTTGGGGAGCAATCAGCCCCAGCATTTT.

The rearrangement joins TRBV7-9 to TRBJ1-3, with a tentative D call TRBD1 (6 bases). This CDR3 has 15 amino acids. Deletions cut 5 bases from V and 4 bases from J, with 15 bases between. Looked up from germline, CDR1 is SEHNR and CDR2 is FQNEAQ (reference sequence). CDR3 nucleotide sequence: TGTGCCAGCAGCCTCAGGGGTCTGTCCGGAAACACCATATATTTT. It translates to CASSLRGLSGNTIYF.

This clonotype was observed a handful of times. This chain uses TRBV10-2 with TRBJ1-5, with unresolved D. The CDR3 spans 13 residues. Germline loops: CDR1 WSHSY, CDR2 SAAADI. Between the trimmed V and J ends, which lost 4 bases and 3 bases, there was a span of 7 bases. The DNA of the CDR3 is TGCGCCAGCAGTGCCAGCCCCAATCAGCCCCAGCATTTT. Encoded protein: CASSASPNQPQHF.

V is TRBV7-2 and J is TRBJ1-2; 7 nucleotides agree with TRBD1. CDR3 length equals 12 residues. CDR1 is SGHTA, CDR2 FQGNSA, per germline. Trimming at V came to 3 bases and at J to 7 bases, leaving 2 bases not matched to a gene. The CDR3 coding sequence is TGTGCCAGCAGCTTGACAGGGTTTGGCTACACCTTC. This gives the protein CASSLTGFGYTF. Full variable domain (remainder filled in from reference TRBV7-2 and TRBJ1-2): GAGVSQSPSNKVTEKGKDVELRCDPISGHTALYWYRQSLGQGLEFLIYFQGNSAPDKSGLPSDRFSAERTGGSVSTLTIQRTQQEDSAVYLCASSLTGFGYTFGSGTRLTVV.

The chain uses TRBV20-1 and TRBJ2-3; TRBD2 aligns across 12 bases. The CDR3 sequence is 14 residues long. The trim removed 6 bases at V and 6 bases at J, leaving 7 bases unmatched. Germline V gives CDR1 DFQATT, CDR2 SNEGSKA (reference sequence). For the CDR3, the DNA is TGCAGTGCGTCGACTAGCGGGAGTCGTGATACGCAGTATTTT. Its protein product is CSASTSGSRDTQYF.

The V call is TRBV5-1, the J call TRBJ1-2; D remains ambiguous. This CDR3 spans 15 amino acids. Trimming removed 4 bases from V and 0 bases from J, with 13 bases in between. The germline V gene encodes CDR1 SGHRS and CDR2 YFSETQ. CDR3 nucleotides: TGCGCCAGCAGCCCCGCACCCACCGCTAACTATGGCTACACCTTC. It yields the protein CASSPAPTANYGYTF. Together with reference TRBV5-1 and TRBJ1-2, the CDR3 gives the full variable domain: KAGVTQTPRYLIKTRGQQVTLSCSPISGHRSVSWYQQTPGQGLQFLFEYFSETQRNKGNFPGRFSGRQFSNSRSEMNVSTLELGDSALYLCASSPAPTANYGYTFGSGTRLTVV.

The rearrangement joins TRBV7-2 to TRBJ1-6; no clear D. The CDR3 runs 14 residues. CDR1 SGHTA and CDR2 FQGNSA come from the germline V gene. Trimming removed 1 base from V and 9 bases from J, with 10 bases in between. The CDR3 here is CASSLVGSGSPLHF. CDR3 DNA: TGTGCCAGCAGCTTAGTAGGGTCGGGTTCACCCCTCCACTTT.

The chain links TRBV6-5 to TRBJ1-6; D might be TRBD1 (5 bases). The CDR3 consists of 14 residues. The V end lost 4 bases, the J end lost 10 bases, and 14 bases lay between the germline ends. The germline V gene has CDR1 MNHEY and CDR2 SVGAGI. CDR3 DNA: TGTGCCAGCAGTTCACAGGCGACAGTGTCACCCCTCCACTTT. It codes for CASSSQATVSPLHF.

The chain couples TRBV12-3 or TRBV12-4 to TRBJ1-1, with D hard to call. Deletions cut 5 bases from V and 6 bases from J, with 13 bases between. The CDR3 length is 13 residues. CDR3 in amino acids: CASSTASLPEAFF. The CDR3 DNA is TGTGCCAGCAGTACGGCCTCGTTGCCTGAAGCTTTCTTT.

The genes are TRBV19 and TRBJ2-2; tentatively, D is TRBD1 (6 bases). Germline V gene data show CDR1 as LNHDA and CDR2 as SQIVND (reference sequence). The CDR3 extends over 14 amino acids. Trimming removed 3 bases from V and 4 bases from J, with 9 bases in between. The CDR3 DNA follows: TGTGCCAGTAGTATGACAGGAGGCACCGGGGAGCTGTTTTTT. Translated: CASSMTGGTGELFF.

J is TRBJ2-1 and V is TRBV7-3; 11 bases agree with TRBD2. In germline, CDR1 is SGHTA, CDR2 FQGTGA. Trimming took 5 bases from V and 9 from J; bases not matched to a gene: 6. The CDR3 loop spans 14 amino acids. The CDR3: CASSQLAGVREQFF. CDR3 DNA sequence: TGTGCCAGCAGCCAACTAGCGGGGGTCCGTGAGCAGTTCTTC. The full variable domain, in which reference TRBV7-3 and TRBJ2-1 provide the parts outside the CDR3, is GAGVSQTPSNKVTEKGKYVELRCDPISGHTALYWYRQSLGQGPEFLIYFQGTGAADDSGLPNDRFFAVRPEGSVSTLKIQRTERGDSAVYLCASSQLAGVREQFFGPGTRLTVL.

This clonotype was seen a handful of times. The chain joins TRBV18 to TRBJ1-1; no definite D call. The germline V and J ends were trimmed by 3 bases and 2 bases, with 10 bases remaining between them. Germline V CDR1 and CDR2: KGHSH, LQKENI. The CDR3 has 14 amino acids. The chain's CDR3 is CASSPSPVNTEAFF. The CDR3 bases are TGTGCCAGCTCACCCAGCCCCGTAAACACTGAAGCTTTCTTT.

This clonotype was seen a few times. The chain couples TRBV6-6 to TRBJ2-2; 7 bases agree with TRBD2. The CDR3 contains 15 residues. Germline trimming cut 5 bases from V and 1 base from J; bases unmatched to any gene: 4. Germline values: CDR1 MNHNY, CDR2 SVGAGI (reference sequence). In DNA, the CDR3 is TGTGCCAGCAGTCGGGGGGTCCTGAACACCGGGGAGCTGTTTTTT. Amino acids: CASSRGVLNTGELFF.